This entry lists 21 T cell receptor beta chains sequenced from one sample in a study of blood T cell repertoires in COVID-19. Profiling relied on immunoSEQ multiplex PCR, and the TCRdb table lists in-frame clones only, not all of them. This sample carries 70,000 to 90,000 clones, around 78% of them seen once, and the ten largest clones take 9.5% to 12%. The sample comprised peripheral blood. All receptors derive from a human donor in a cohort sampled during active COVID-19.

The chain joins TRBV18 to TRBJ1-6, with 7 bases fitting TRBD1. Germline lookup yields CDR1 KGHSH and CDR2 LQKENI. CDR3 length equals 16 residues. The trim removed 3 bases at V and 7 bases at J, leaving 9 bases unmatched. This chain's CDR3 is CASSPGQLEGNSPLHF. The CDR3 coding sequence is TGTGCCAGCTCACCGGGACAGCTCGAGGGGAATTCACCCCTCCACTTT.

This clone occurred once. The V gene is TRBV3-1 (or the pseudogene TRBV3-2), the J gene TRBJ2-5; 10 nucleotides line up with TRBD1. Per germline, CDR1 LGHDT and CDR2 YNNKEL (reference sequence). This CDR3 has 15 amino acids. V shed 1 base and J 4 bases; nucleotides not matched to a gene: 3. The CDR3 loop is CASSQGQGAGETQYF. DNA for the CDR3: TGTGCCAGCAGCCAAGGACAGGGGGCTGGAGAGACCCAGTACTTC.

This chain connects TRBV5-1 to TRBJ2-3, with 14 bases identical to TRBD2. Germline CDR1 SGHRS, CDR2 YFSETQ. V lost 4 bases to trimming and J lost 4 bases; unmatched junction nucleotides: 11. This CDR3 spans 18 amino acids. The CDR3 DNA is TGCGCCAGCAGCCCCACCCGGACTAGCGGGAGGCCGGCAGATACGCAGTATTTT. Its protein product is CASSPTRTSGRPADTQYF.

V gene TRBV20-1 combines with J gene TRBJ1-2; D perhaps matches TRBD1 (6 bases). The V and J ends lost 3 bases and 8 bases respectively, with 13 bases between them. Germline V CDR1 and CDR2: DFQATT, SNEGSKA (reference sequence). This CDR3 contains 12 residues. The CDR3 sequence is CSASPVDRGYTF. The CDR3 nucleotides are TGCAGTGCTAGTCCAGTGGACAGAGGCTACACCTTC.

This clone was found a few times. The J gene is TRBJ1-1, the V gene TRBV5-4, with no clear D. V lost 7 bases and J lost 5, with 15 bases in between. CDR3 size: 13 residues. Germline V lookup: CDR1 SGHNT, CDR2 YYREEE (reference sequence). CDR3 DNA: TGTGCCAGCCTACAACGGGGTGGTACTGAAGCTTTCTTT. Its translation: CASLQRGGTEAFF.

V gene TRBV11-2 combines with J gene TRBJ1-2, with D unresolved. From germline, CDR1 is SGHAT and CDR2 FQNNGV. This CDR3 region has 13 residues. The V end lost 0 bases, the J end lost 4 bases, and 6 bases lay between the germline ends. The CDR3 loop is CASSLDDFYGYTF. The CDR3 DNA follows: TGTGCCAGCAGCTTAGATGACTTCTATGGCTACACCTTC.

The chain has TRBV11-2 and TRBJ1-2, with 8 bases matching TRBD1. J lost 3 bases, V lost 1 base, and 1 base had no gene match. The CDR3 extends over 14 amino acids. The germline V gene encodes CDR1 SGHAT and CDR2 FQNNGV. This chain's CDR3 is CASSLADRDYGYTF. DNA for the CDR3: TGTGCCAGCAGCTTAGCGGACAGGGACTATGGCTACACCTTC.

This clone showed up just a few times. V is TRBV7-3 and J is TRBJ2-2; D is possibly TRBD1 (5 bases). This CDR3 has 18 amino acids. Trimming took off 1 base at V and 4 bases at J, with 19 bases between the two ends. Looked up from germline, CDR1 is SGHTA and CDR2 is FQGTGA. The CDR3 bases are TGTGCCAGCAGCTTAAACGCTCTTGGTGGGGCGAGCACCGGGGAGCTGTTTTTT. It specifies CASSLNALGGASTGELFF. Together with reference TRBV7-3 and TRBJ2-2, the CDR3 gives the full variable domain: GAGVSQTPSNKVTEKGKYVELRCDPISGHTALYWYRQSLGQGPEFLIYFQGTGAADDSGLPNDRFFAVRPEGSVSTLKIQRTERGDSAVYLCASSLNALGGASTGELFFGEGSRLTVL.

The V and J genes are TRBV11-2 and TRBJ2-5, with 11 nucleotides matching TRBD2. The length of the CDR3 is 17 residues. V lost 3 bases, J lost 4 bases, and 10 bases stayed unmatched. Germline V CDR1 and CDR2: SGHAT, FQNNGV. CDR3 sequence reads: CASSFTRLAGLRETQYF. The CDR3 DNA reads TGTGCCAGCAGCTTTACCAGACTAGCGGGATTACGAGAGACCCAGTACTTC.

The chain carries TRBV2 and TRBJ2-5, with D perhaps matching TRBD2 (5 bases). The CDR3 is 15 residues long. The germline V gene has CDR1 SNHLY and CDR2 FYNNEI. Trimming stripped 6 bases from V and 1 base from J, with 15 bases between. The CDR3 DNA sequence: TGTGCCAGCAGCGGACTCCCAACAGCCCAAGAGACCCAGTACTTC. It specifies CASSGLPTAQETQYF.

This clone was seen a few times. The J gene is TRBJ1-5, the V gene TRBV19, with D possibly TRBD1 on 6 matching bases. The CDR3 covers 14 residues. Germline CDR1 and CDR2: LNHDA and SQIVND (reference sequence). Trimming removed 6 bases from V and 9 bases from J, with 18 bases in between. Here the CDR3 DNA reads TGTGCCAGTAGATGGGGCACAGGGAATTCGCCCCAGCATTTT. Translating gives CASRWGTGNSPQHF.

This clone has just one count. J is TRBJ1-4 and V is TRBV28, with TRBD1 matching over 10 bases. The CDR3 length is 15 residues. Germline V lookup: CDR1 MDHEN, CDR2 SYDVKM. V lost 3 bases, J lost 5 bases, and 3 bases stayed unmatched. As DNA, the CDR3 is TGTGCCAGCAGTTTGCCGACAGGGGGCAATGAAAAACTGTTTTTT. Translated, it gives CASSLPTGGNEKLFF.

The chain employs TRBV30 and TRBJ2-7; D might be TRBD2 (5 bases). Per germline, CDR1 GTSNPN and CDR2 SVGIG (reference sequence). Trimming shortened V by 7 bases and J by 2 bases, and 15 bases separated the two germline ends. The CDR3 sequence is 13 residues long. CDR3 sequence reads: CAYTKSGTYEQYF. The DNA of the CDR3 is TGTGCCTACACAAAGAGCGGCACCTACGAGCAGTACTTC.

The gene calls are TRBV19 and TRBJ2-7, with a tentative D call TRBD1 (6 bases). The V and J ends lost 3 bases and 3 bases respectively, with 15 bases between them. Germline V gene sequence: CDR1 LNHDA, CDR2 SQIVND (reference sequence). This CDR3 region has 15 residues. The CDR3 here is CASSITGSSDYEQYF. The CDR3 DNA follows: TGTGCCAGTAGTATCACAGGGTCGTCGGACTACGAGCAGTACTTC.

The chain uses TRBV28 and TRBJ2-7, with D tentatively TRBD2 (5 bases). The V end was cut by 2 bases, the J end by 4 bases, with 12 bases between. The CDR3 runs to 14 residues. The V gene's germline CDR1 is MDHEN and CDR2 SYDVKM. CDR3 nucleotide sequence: TGTGCCAGCAGTTTACGGCGGGTGCCGTACGAGCAGTACTTC. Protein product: CASSLRRVPYEQYF.

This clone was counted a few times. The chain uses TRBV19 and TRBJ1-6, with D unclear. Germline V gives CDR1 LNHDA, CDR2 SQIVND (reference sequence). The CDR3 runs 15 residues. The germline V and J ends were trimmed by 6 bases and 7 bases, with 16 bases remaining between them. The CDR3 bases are TGTGCCAGTAGGGAATGGGCTCCCCTCAATTCACCCCTCCACTTT. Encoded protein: CASREWAPLNSPLHF.

The CDR3 loop is CASKGTSVTDTQYF. Here the CDR3 DNA reads TGCGCCAGCAAGGGGACTAGCGTCACAGATACGCAGTATTTT. This rearrangement joins TRBV5-1 to TRBJ2-3; TRBD2 matches at 10 bases. This CDR3 region has 14 residues. V shed 6 bases, J shed 2 bases, and the junction held 3 bases outside the gene matches. Per the germline V gene, CDR1 is SGHRS and CDR2 is YFSETQ.

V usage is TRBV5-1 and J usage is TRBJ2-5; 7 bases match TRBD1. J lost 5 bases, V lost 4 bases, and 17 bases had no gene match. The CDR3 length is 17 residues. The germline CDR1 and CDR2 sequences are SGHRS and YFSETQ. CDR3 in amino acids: CASSSGGLGTAGETQYF. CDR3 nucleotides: TGCGCCAGCAGCAGCGGAGGCCTCGGGACAGCTGGGGAGACCCAGTACTTC. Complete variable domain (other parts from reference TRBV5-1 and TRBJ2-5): KAGVTQTPRYLIKTRGQQVTLSCSPISGHRSVSWYQQTPGQGLQFLFEYFSETQRNKGNFPGRFSGRQFSNSRSEMNVSTLELGDSALYLCASSSGGLGTAGETQYFGPGTRLLVL.

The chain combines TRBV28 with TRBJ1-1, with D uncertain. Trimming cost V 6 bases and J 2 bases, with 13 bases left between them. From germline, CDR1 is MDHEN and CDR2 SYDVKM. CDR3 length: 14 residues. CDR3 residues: CASSVLEANTEAFF. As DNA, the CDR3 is TGTGCCAGCAGCGTGCTAGAAGCAAACACTGAAGCTTTCTTT.

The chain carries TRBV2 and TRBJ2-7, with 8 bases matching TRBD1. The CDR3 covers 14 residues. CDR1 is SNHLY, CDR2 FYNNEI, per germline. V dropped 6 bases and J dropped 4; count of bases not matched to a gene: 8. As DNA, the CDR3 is TGTGCCAGCAGAACGACAGGGGCGGGTTACGAGCAGTACTTC. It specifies CASRTTGAGYEQYF.

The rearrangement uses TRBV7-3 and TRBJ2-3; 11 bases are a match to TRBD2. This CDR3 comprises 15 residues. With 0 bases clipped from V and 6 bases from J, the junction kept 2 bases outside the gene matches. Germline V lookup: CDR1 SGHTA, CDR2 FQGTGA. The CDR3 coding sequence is TGTGCCAGCAGCTTAACTAGCGGGGGGGCGGATACGCAGTATTTT. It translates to CASSLTSGGADTQYF.